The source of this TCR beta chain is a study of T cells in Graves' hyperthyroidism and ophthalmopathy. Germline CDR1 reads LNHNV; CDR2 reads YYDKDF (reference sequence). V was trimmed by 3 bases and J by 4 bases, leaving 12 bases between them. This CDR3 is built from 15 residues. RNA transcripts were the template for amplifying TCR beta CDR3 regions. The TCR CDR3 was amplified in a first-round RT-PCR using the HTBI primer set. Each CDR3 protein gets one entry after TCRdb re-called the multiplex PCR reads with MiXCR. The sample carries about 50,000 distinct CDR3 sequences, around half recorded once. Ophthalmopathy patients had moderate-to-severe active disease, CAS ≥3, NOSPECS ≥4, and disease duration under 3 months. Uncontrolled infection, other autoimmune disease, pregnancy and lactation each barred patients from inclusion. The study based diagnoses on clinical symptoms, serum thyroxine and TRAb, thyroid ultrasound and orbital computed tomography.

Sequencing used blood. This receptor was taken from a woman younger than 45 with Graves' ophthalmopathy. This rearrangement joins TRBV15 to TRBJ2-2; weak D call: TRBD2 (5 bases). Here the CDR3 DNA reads TGTGCCACCAGCAGGGCGGAGGTACCCACCGGGGAGCTGTTTTTT. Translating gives CATSRAEVPTGELFF.